This T cell receptor (beta chain) was obtained from a study of T cell responses to AZD1222 COVID-19 vaccine (dated by TCRdb to the early 2020s). Study-level background: A total of 230 to 250 trial participants underwent TCR sequencing, of whom more than 200 had received two doses of AZD1222 and around 25 had received two doses of the MenACWY control vaccine. Trial participants were enrolled by age into 18-55, 56-69 and 70-plus year subgroups, with roughly 150, 30 and 60 TCR-sequenced participants respectively. Beyond this particular receptor, the publication reports: Participants were mostly white British and included more females than males, and it was suggested by the authors that clonal diversity may have been underestimated. Epitopes outside the regions mutated in the B.1.351 and B.1.1.7 variants were reportedly recognized by nearly half of the unique spike-specific TCRs. Because no day 14 peak-response samples were available, repertoires were characterized only after the peak T cell response. Conclusions about previously exposed vaccinees are limited, since just six AZD1222 recipients were seropositive for SARS-CoV-2 at baseline. In the small 56-69-year group, the increase in depth fell short of significance, most likely because of low power. After two AZD1222 doses, both the breadth and the depth of spike-specific TCRs were significantly higher than at day 0 and than in MenACWY recipients. The whole spike protein was spanned by vaccine-associated CD4 TCRs, and dominant responses were seen in regions 160-218 and 743-854.

CDR1 and CDR2 were assigned from the germline V gene as MDHEN and SYDVKM. The junction carries 16 bases between V and J, which are trimmed by 6 bases and 10 bases respectively. There are 13 amino acids in the CDR3, from cysteine to phenylalanine inclusive. Only CDR3 DNA is held: 39 bases, read in frame from base 1. The time point tag for this specimen amounts to: baseline before first vaccination. Vaccinee samples were obtained from the UK trials COV001 and COV002, which included a single-blind randomized controlled phase 2/3 trial of AZD1222 (ChAdOx1 nCoV-19) in healthy adults. Trial participant PBMC samples were collected at day 0 and day 28 after the second dose for TCRbeta chain sequencing. Comments on this clone: It lacks a known antigen.

The CDR3 regions of human TCRbeta chains were subjected to immunosequencing. For the original study's pipeline: Repertoire TCRs were matched against a reference library of SARS-CoV-2-specific TCRs generated with the MIRA antigen-specificity platform. Breadth was defined as the fraction of unique TCRs that were SARS-CoV-2-associated. Depth was defined as the fraction of total T cells that were SARS-CoV-2-associated. Using the MIRA data, every spike-specific TCR was mapped to the spike region that the TCR reacted to and assigned to either a CD4 or a CD8 class. Log10-transformed breadth and depth values were compared by one-way ANOVA with Sidak's multiple comparisons tests. As stored in TCRdb, this immuneACCESS dataset retains in-frame rearrangements with V and J assigned. A fraction of the clones does not appear; measured against another copy, unresolved V genes explain less than half of the discrepancy, and the remainder lacks a known reason. Clonal size and the V and J genes are those of that table, whereas D and trimming came from the DNA. The sample table holds about 140,000 clones. 2% to 2.5% of the sample goes to the ten largest clones.

The chain is encoded by TRBV28 joined to TRBJ2-1; the D segment cannot be called with confidence. The origin of this receptor is an adult in good health. Sequences were obtained from peripheral blood. The encoded CDR3 is CASRPSTFGEQFF. The sequenced DNA is TGTGCCAGCAGACCCTCCACCTTCGGGGAGCAGTTCTTC.